The 20 T cell receptor beta chains reported below all come from one sample, sequenced in a study of T cells in Graves' hyperthyroidism and ophthalmopathy (dated by TCRdb to about 2019). The method was multiplex PCR. This sample was sequenced with an Illumina HiSeq 2000. TCR beta CDR3 regions were amplified from RNA transcripts. A first-round RT-PCR of the TCR CDR3 used the HTBI primer set with the Qiagen OneStep RT-PCR kit. TCRdb itself trimmed the public reads at Q25 with fastp, ran MiXCR and retained productive beta chains. Each CDR3 protein gets just one entry, which takes the most common genes and DNA from the rows behind it. Here the sample has more than 550,000 distinct CDR3 sequences; roughly a sixth occur a single time. Around 17% of the sample is in the top ten clones. The sequenced sample consisted of blood. These receptors were taken from a woman aged 50 to 60 with Graves' hyperthyroidism that later progressed to Graves' ophthalmopathy.

The V gene is TRBV24-1, the J gene TRBJ2-3; D perhaps matches TRBD2 (6 bases). V was clipped by 7 bases and J by 0 bases, with 13 bases between them. Per germline, CDR1 KGHDR and CDR2 SFDVKD. CDR3 length: 15 amino acids. The CDR3 DNA reads TGTGCCACCAGCCAGTCCGGGACTAGCACAGATACGCAGTATTTT. Amino acids: CATSQSGTSTDTQYF.

This clonotype appeared many times. The chain combines TRBV20-1 with TRBJ1-1; no firm D call. V shed 7 bases and J shed 0 bases, with 9 bases lying between them. The V gene's germline CDR1 is DFQATT and CDR2 SNEGSKA (reference sequence). CDR3 length: 12 residues. Here the CDR3 DNA reads TGCAGTGTGGGGAGCCTGAACACTGAAGCTTTCTTT. It codes for CSVGSLNTEAFF.

The chain links TRBV7-9 to TRBJ1-4; D gene unclear. Germline loops: CDR1 SEHNR, CDR2 FQNEAQ (reference sequence). The CDR3 loop spans 16 amino acids. Trimming removed 5 bases from V and 4 bases from J, with 17 bases in between. The CDR3 sequence is CASSPWSAGYNEKLFF. The CDR3 nucleotides are TGTGCCAGCAGCCCCTGGTCGGCGGGTTATAATGAAAAACTGTTTTTT.

This clonotype was seen at least ten times. The CDR3 DNA is TGTGCCAGCAGTTATCTAGCGGGGGGCAGCACAGATACGCAGTATTTT. Amino acid sequence: CASSYLAGGSTDTQYF. The chain is built from TRBV6-5 and TRBJ2-3; TRBD2 aligns across 11 bases. V shed 3 bases and J 0 bases; nucleotides not matched to a gene: 2. The length of the CDR3 is 16 residues. The germline V gene encodes CDR1 MNHEY and CDR2 SVGAGI.

This clonotype was counted only a few times. The chain links TRBV20-1 to TRBJ2-3; D gene uncertain. The CDR3 is 13 amino acids. The germline CDR1 and CDR2 sequences are DFQATT and SNEGSKA (reference sequence). V was trimmed by 0 bases and J by 5 bases, leaving 9 bases between them. The CDR3 DNA follows: TGCAGTGCTAGAGAAGTAGCAAGAGATACGCAGTATTTT. Protein: CSAREVARDTQYF.

This clonotype was found a few times. The CDR3 region has the DNA TGCAGTGCTAGCCCCGGGGCCGGGCCGCAGTTCTTC. This sequence encodes CSASPGAGPQFF. J is TRBJ2-1 and V is TRBV20-1; D is perhaps TRBD1 or TRBD2 (5 bases each). This CDR3 has 12 residues. Looked up from germline, CDR1 is DFQATT and CDR2 is SNEGSKA (reference sequence). V shed 3 bases and J shed 12 bases, with 15 bases lying between them.

This clonotype has only a few counts. The chain has TRBV7-2 and TRBJ1-5; 7 nucleotides match TRBD1. Trimming at V came to 4 bases and at J to 2 bases, leaving 8 bases not matched to a gene. CDR3 size: 16 residues. Per germline, CDR1 SGHTA and CDR2 FQGNSA. The CDR3 reads CASSSTGTYGNQPQHF. The CDR3 nucleotides are TGTGCCAGCAGCTCGACAGGGACTTATGGCAATCAGCCCCAGCATTTT.

This clonotype has more than one count but fewer than ten. The chain links TRBV12-3 or TRBV12-4 to TRBJ2-2; D gene ambiguous. The CDR3 covers 12 residues. The V end lost 5 bases, the J end lost 5 bases, and 6 bases lay between the germline ends. The CDR3 reads CASSIRTGELFF. In DNA form, the CDR3 reads TGTGCCAGCAGTATTAGAACCGGGGAGCTGTTTTTT.

This chain links TRBV9 with TRBJ1-6; 11 nucleotides agree with TRBD1. J lost 9 bases, V lost 4 bases, and 6 bases had no gene match. CDR1 and CDR2 from the germline V gene are SGDLS and YYNGEE. CDR3 length: 15 residues. As DNA, the CDR3 is TGTGCCAGCAGCCAAGAGGGACAGGGGGGTTCACCCCTCCACTTT. Translation: CASSQEGQGGSPLHF.

J is TRBJ1-1 and V is TRBV7-9, with D unresolved. Germline CDR1 is SEHNR and CDR2 is FQNEAQ (reference sequence). V was pared by 7 bases and J by 0 bases, with 9 bases between. This CDR3 is built from 13 residues. The DNA for the CDR3 is TGTGCCAGCATTCAAGGAATGAACACTGAAGCTTTCTTT. As protein: CASIQGMNTEAFF.

The gene calls are TRBV7-3 and TRBJ1-1; TRBD1 matches 9 bases. The CDR3 runs 17 residues. V lost 5 bases, J lost 7 bases, and 17 bases stayed unmatched. CDR1 and CDR2 from the germline V gene are SGHTA and FQGTGA. This CDR3 is CASSPGPLKTGGVEAFF. As DNA, the CDR3 is TGTGCCAGCAGCCCAGGACCTTTGAAAACAGGGGGCGTTGAAGCTTTCTTT.

This clonotype was found a few times. V usage is TRBV14 and J usage is TRBJ2-6; possibly TRBD2 for D (6 bases). Trimming left V 0 bases short and J 3 bases short, with 9 bases between. The CDR3 has 16 amino acids. From germline, CDR1 is SGHDN and CDR2 FVKESK. DNA of the CDR3: TGTGCCAGCAGCCAAGATGCCGGGGGTGGGGCCAACGTCCTGACTTTC. Residues: CASSQDAGGGANVLTF. The variable domain in full, completed from reference TRBV14 and TRBJ2-6, reads EAGVTQFPSHSVIEKGQTVTLRCDPISGHDNLYWYRRVMGKEIKFLLHFVKESKQDESGMPNNRFLAERTGGTYSTLKVQPAELEDSGVYFCASSQDAGGGANVLTFGAGSRLTVL.

V gene TRBV19 combines with J gene TRBJ1-2, with unresolved D. The CDR3 has 12 residues. Germline V gene lookup returns CDR1 LNHDA and CDR2 SQIVND (reference sequence). V lost 7 bases and J lost 4, with 10 bases in between. CDR3 sequence: CASTGAFYGYTF. In DNA form, the CDR3 reads TGTGCCAGTACCGGCGCATTCTATGGCTACACCTTC. The full variable domain, in which reference TRBV19 and TRBJ1-2 provide the parts outside the CDR3, is DGGITQSPKYLFRKEGQNVTLSCEQNLNHDAMYWYRQDPGQGLRLIYYSQIVNDFQKGDIAEGYSVSREKKESFPLTVTSAQKNPTAFYLCASTGAFYGYTFGSGTRLTVV.

This clonotype was counted only a few times. The chain employs TRBV9 and TRBJ1-2, with TRBD1 matching 9 bases. Germline CDR1 SGDLS, CDR2 YYNGEE. CDR3 length: 19 amino acids. The ends lost 5 bases at V and 4 bases at J; junction bases unmatched: 21. CDR3 sequence: CASSNPDRGKYRNFYGYTF. CDR3 in DNA: TGTGCCAGCAGTAACCCCGACAGGGGGAAGTATCGCAACTTCTATGGCTACACCTTC.

This clonotype has a count of ten or more. The chain links TRBV30 to TRBJ2-7; D is ambiguous. The CDR3 consists of 15 residues. The germline V gene encodes CDR1 GTSNPN and CDR2 SVGIG (reference sequence). V was cut by 0 bases and J by 1 base, with 13 bases left in between. This CDR3 reads CAWSVPIGSSYEQYF. CDR3 nucleotides: TGTGCCTGGAGTGTACCTATCGGCAGTTCCTACGAGCAGTACTTC. The full variable domain, its missing parts supplied by reference TRBV30 and TRBJ2-7, is SQTIHQWPATLVQPVGSPLSLECTVEGTSNPNLYWYRQAAGRGLQLLFYSVGIGQISSEVPQNLSASRPQDRQFILSSKKLLLSDSGFYLCAWSVPIGSSYEQYFGPGTRLTVT.

Ten or more counts support this clonotype. The chain is built from TRBV12-3 or TRBV12-4 and TRBJ1-1; no reliable D call. There are 12 residues in the CDR3. V was shortened by 1 base and J by 11 bases, with 11 bases between the two germline ends. As DNA, the CDR3 is TGTGCCAGCAGTTTAGATGTCCGGCGGGCTTTCTTT. It encodes CASSLDVRRAFF.

The chain's CDR3 is CASSDPGDVDQPQHF. CDR3 coding DNA: TGTGCCAGCAGTGACCCAGGGGATGTGGATCAGCCCCAGCATTTT. The chain joins TRBV6-1 to TRBJ1-5; tentatively, D is TRBD1 (6 bases). There are 15 residues in the CDR3. Germline V gene data show CDR1 as MNHNS and CDR2 as SASEGT. Trimming removed 3 bases at V and 5 bases at J, with 14 bases between.

The table lists this clonotype with a few counts. The chain links TRBV5-4 to TRBJ2-3; no reliable D call. CDR1 is SGHNT, CDR2 YYREEE, per germline (reference sequence). The CDR3 extends over 14 amino acids. Trimming left V 4 bases short and J 2 bases short, with 11 bases between. The CDR3 spells CASSQRRSTDTQYF. The CDR3 DNA follows: TGTGCCAGCAGCCAACGGAGATCCACAGATACGCAGTATTTT. The entire variable domain, with the rest obtained from reference TRBV5-4 and TRBJ2-3, is as follows: ETGVTQSPTHLIKTRGQQVTLRCSSQSGHNTVSWYQQALGQGPQFIFQYYREEENGRGNFPPRFSGLQFPNYSSELNVNALELDDSALYLCASSQRRSTDTQYFGPGTRLTVL.

There are many counts of this clonotype. The chain has TRBV7-8 and TRBJ2-3; a weak D match, TRBD2 (6 bases). In germline, CDR1 is SGHVS, CDR2 FQNEAQ. This CDR3 spans 15 amino acids. V lost 3 bases and J 2 bases, leaving 12 bases between the germline ends. CDR3 sequence: CASSFRRDPTDTQYF. Here the CDR3 DNA reads TGTGCCAGCAGCTTTAGGCGGGACCCCACAGATACGCAGTATTTT.

This clonotype appeared a single time. J is TRBJ1-6 and V is TRBV5-6; the D gene is possibly TRBD1 (6 bases). From germline, CDR1 is SGHDT and CDR2 YYEEEE. Trimming removed 3 bases from V and 3 bases from J, with 10 bases in between. CDR3 length equals 15 residues. The CDR3 protein is CASSSGQLYNSPLHF. The CDR3, as DNA: TGTGCCAGCAGCTCAGGACAGCTCTATAATTCACCCCTCCACTTT. The variable domain in full, completed from reference TRBV5-6 and TRBJ1-6, reads DAGVTQSPTHLIKTRGQQVTLRCSPKSGHDTVSWYQQALGQGPQFIFQYYEEEERQRGNFPDRFSGHQFPNYSSELNVNALLLGDSALYLCASSSGQLYNSPLHFGNGTRLTVT.